These 10 T cell receptor beta chains were all obtained from the same sample, sequenced in a study of T cell responses to AZD1222 COVID-19 vaccine. Only in-frame clones appear in the TCRdb table, and some are missing; sequencing was by immunoSEQ multiplex PCR. This table holds about 120,000 clones, approximately 90% found once. This specimen consisted of peripheral blood, obtained on day 0 of AZD1222 vaccination. These receptors all stem from an adult in good health.

The chain uses TRBV20-1 and TRBJ1-3; 10 bases map to TRBD1. Germline assignment: CDR1 DFQATT and CDR2 SNEGSKA (reference sequence). The CDR3 sequence is 15 residues long. The J segment lost 2 bases and the V segment lost 3 bases, leaving 4 bases of the junction unmatched. The CDR3 DNA is TGCAGTGCTAGTGTCGGGACAGGGGCTGGAAACACCATATATTTT. Translating gives CSASVGTGAGNTIYF.

This sequence joins TRBV7-9 and TRBJ2-6, with a tentative D call TRBD1 (5 bases). Germline V gives CDR1 SEHNR, CDR2 FQNEAQ (reference sequence). The ends were cut back, 6 bases at V and 4 bases at J, with 13 bases in the middle. The CDR3 spans 15 residues. The CDR3 DNA reads TGTGCCAGCAGGAAAGGGGTATTGGGGGCCAACGTCCTGACTTTC. Its translation: CASRKGVLGANVLTF.

The chain combines TRBV10-3 with TRBJ2-2; D is uncertain. The V end was cut by 1 base, the J end by 1 base, with 16 bases between. Germline assignment: CDR1 ENHRY and CDR2 SYGVKD. This CDR3 contains 18 residues. CDR3 loop: CAISEFSSDWRNTGELFF. Written as DNA, the CDR3 is TGTGCCATCAGTGAGTTTTCGTCCGACTGGAGGAACACCGGGGAGCTGTTTTTT.

V and J are TRBV11-2 and TRBJ1-6; maybe TRBD1 (6 bases). CDR1 is SGHAT, CDR2 FQNNGV, per germline. CDR3 length: 15 amino acids. V lost 2 bases and J 10 bases, leaving 15 bases between the germline ends. The CDR3 loop is CASSLRGPYLSPLHF. CDR3 nucleotide sequence: TGTGCCAGCAGCTTACGGGGGCCCTATCTATCACCCCTCCACTTT.

V usage is TRBV5-5 and J usage is TRBJ1-6; 8 bases line up with TRBD1. J lost 7 bases, V lost 0 bases, and 9 bases had no gene match. Per germline, CDR1 SGHKS and CDR2 YYEKEE (reference sequence). CDR3 length: 17 residues. As DNA, the CDR3 is TGTGCCAGCAGCTTGGCCCTAGGACAGGGAGGGAATTCACCCCTCCACTTT. This translates into CASSLALGQGGNSPLHF.

The chain joins TRBV6-5 to TRBJ1-2; D perhaps matches TRBD1 (5 bases). The CDR3 consists of 11 residues. Germline CDR1 is MNHEY and CDR2 is SVGAGI. The V end lost 6 bases, the J end lost 8 bases, and 10 bases lay between the germline ends. This CDR3 reads CASRTAGGYTF. In DNA form, the CDR3 reads TGTGCCAGCAGGACCGCAGGGGGCTACACCTTC.

The chain uses TRBV7-3 and TRBJ2-3; D may be TRBD2 (6 bases). V lost 1 base and J 6 bases, leaving 14 bases between the germline ends. Per the germline V gene, CDR1 is SGHTA and CDR2 is FQGTGA. The CDR3 runs to 15 residues. In nucleotides, the CDR3 is TGTGCCAGCAGCTTAATAGGCGGGGCCAGGGATACGCAGTATTTT. Amino acid sequence: CASSLIGGARDTQYF.

As to this clone: The same CDR3 can be traced to other DNA sequences in this sample. This rearrangement joins TRBV3-1 (or the pseudogene TRBV3-2) to TRBJ2-7; 10 nucleotides match TRBD2. The CDR3 sequence is 15 residues long. V shed 4 bases, J shed 0 bases, and the junction held 3 bases outside the gene matches. Germline CDR1 LGHDT, CDR2 YNNKEL (reference sequence). CDR3 in DNA: TGTGCCAGCAGCCGGACTAGCGGCAGCTCCTACGAGCAGTACTTC. As protein: CASSRTSGSSYEQYF.

This chain links TRBV25-1 with TRBJ1-2; D not resolved. This CDR3 has 14 amino acids. Germline V CDR1 and CDR2: MGHDK, SYGVNS. Trimming removed 5 bases from V and 7 bases from J, with 17 bases in between. The CDR3 DNA reads TGTGCCAGCAGTCCAGCGTTGGGGAACCTTGGCTACACCTTC. Encoded protein: CASSPALGNLGYTF.

The rearrangement uses TRBV5-4 and TRBJ2-2, with a possible D match to TRBD1 (5 bases). The ends were cut back, 2 bases at V and 4 bases at J, with 15 bases in the middle. In germline, CDR1 is SGHNT, CDR2 YYREEE (reference sequence). The CDR3 totals 16 residues. CDR3 in DNA: TGTGCCAGCAGCTTAGTTCACTCGCAGGGCACCGGGGAGCTGTTTTTT. Amino acid sequence: CASSLVHSQGTGELFF.